This entry concerns a single T cell receptor (beta chain). The sample originates from a study of CD8 T cells in Susac syndrome. It was negative isolation that provided the CD8+ and CD4+ T cells, whereas TEMRA cells were enriched by FACS. The authors reverse transcribed roughly 0.5 to 1 ug RNA with random hexamers. Amplification of TCR beta CDR3 used immunoSEQ multiplex PCR across 54 Vbeta and 13 Jbeta. One entry per CDR3 protein, called by TCRdb with MiXCR from the immunoSEQ multiplex PCR reads. This table holds approximately 110,000 distinct CDR3 sequences, over 85% found once. Looked up from germline, CDR1 is DFQATT and CDR2 is SNEGSKA (reference sequence). The CDR3 runs to 14 residues. Trimming took 1 base from V and 5 from J, leaving 11 bases between them.

The sequencing input was CD4+ T cells from PBMCs. This chain connects TRBV20-1 to TRBJ2-2, with a possible D match to TRBD1 (5 bases). The sequence came from a human donor in good health. In DNA, the CDR3 is TGCAGTGCTAGAGCAGCAGGGTTAACCGGGGAGCTGTTTTTT. Protein sequence: CSARAAGLTGELFF.